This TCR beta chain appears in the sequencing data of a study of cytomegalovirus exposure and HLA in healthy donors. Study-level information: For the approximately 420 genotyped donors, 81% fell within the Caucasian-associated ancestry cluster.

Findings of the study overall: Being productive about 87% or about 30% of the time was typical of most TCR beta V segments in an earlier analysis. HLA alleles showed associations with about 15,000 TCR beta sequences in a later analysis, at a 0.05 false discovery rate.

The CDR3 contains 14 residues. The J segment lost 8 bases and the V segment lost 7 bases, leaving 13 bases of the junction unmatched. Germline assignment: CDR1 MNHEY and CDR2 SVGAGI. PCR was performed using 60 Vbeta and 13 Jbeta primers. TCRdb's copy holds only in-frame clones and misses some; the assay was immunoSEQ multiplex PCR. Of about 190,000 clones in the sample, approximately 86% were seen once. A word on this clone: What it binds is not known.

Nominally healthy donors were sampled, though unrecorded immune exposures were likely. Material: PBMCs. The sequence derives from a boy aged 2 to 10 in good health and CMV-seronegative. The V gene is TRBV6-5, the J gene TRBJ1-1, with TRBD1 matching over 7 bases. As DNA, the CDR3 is TGTGCCAGCACTCGGGCCCCGGGGACAGCCGAAGCTTTCTTT. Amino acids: CASTRAPGTAEAFF.